Listed below are T cell receptor beta chains from one sample, sequenced in a study of post-analysis software for immune sequencing data. TCRdb reprocessed the PCR reads via MiXCR and lists one record per CDR3 protein. The data hold 800,000 to 950,000 distinct CDR3 sequences, with 53% observed a single time. The sequencing input was blood. Every receptor here comes from a girl between 10 and 17 years old with multiple sclerosis. Each CDR3 is given with its conserved first and last residue. Fields, in order: J gene, V gene, clone size, CDR3 length, CDR3 protein. A row's size may be missing; if present it is once, few, many or a size class.

j_call: TRBJ2-3; v_call: TRBV7-9; clone_size: -; cdr3_length: 15; cdr3_aa: CASNLDRLAIDTQYF
j_call: TRBJ2-5; v_call: TRBV7-9; clone_size: few; cdr3_length: 18; cdr3_aa: CASSFDWTSGRTQETQYF
j_call: TRBJ2-7; v_call: TRBV18; clone_size: -; cdr3_length: 14; cdr3_aa: CASSPPNGAYEQYF
j_call: TRBJ1-6; v_call: TRBV20-1; clone_size: few; cdr3_length: 17; cdr3_aa: CSAPVGVRSSYNSPLHF
j_call: TRBJ1-2; v_call: TRBV7-8; clone_size: -; cdr3_length: 12; cdr3_aa: CASISPVGGYTF
j_call: TRBJ2-5; v_call: TRBV12-3/TRBV12-4; clone_size: few; cdr3_length: 15; cdr3_aa: CASSFRGGPQETQYF
j_call: TRBJ2-1; v_call: TRBV2; clone_size: -; cdr3_length: 14; cdr3_aa: CATDTRSSYNEQFF
j_call: TRBJ2-1; v_call: TRBV10-3; clone_size: -; cdr3_length: 12; cdr3_aa: CAISELGAEQFF
j_call: TRBJ1-2; v_call: TRBV20-1; clone_size: -; cdr3_length: 12; cdr3_aa: CSAEDRVFGYTF
j_call: TRBJ2-7; v_call: TRBV2; clone_size: -; cdr3_length: 14; cdr3_aa: CASSEGRLDYEQYF
j_call: TRBJ2-5; v_call: TRBV29-1; clone_size: -; cdr3_length: 12; cdr3_aa: CSVYIQGETQYF
j_call: TRBJ2-7; v_call: TRBV2; clone_size: -; cdr3_length: 14; cdr3_aa: CASTGPEAGKEQYF
j_call: TRBJ1-5; v_call: TRBV20-1; clone_size: -; cdr3_length: 13; cdr3_aa: CSARATGDQPQHF
j_call: TRBJ2-4; v_call: TRBV15; clone_size: -; cdr3_length: 13; cdr3_aa: CATSRETEYIQYF
j_call: TRBJ2-7; v_call: TRBV30; clone_size: once; cdr3_length: 16; cdr3_aa: CAWPWTSGGSKYEQYF
j_call: TRBJ2-2; v_call: TRBV7-2; clone_size: few; cdr3_length: 15; cdr3_aa: CASRLEGIHTGELFF
j_call: TRBJ1-2; v_call: TRBV7-9; clone_size: -; cdr3_length: 11; cdr3_aa: CASSSPSGYTF
j_call: TRBJ2-7; v_call: TRBV12-3/TRBV12-4; clone_size: -; cdr3_length: 17; cdr3_aa: CASSPTGGSSLSYEQYF
j_call: TRBJ1-1; v_call: TRBV7-9; clone_size: -; cdr3_length: 18; cdr3_aa: CASSPQRPQGGVSTEAFF
j_call: TRBJ1-2; v_call: TRBV7-9; clone_size: -; cdr3_length: 18; cdr3_aa: CASSLFPTADRGTYGYTF
j_call: TRBJ2-5; v_call: TRBV10-3; clone_size: once; cdr3_length: 16; cdr3_aa: CAISTGAGRVQETQYF
j_call: TRBJ1-2; v_call: TRBV20-1; clone_size: -; cdr3_length: 14; cdr3_aa: CSARDTDSNYGYTF
j_call: TRBJ2-4; v_call: TRBV6-6; clone_size: few; cdr3_length: 15; cdr3_aa: CASTDSFMAKNIQYF
j_call: TRBJ1-5; v_call: TRBV10-3; clone_size: few; cdr3_length: 14; cdr3_aa: CAISGGTGDQPQHF
j_call: TRBJ1-6; v_call: TRBV3-1; clone_size: -; cdr3_length: 13; cdr3_aa: CASSQVVSSPLHF
j_call: TRBJ2-3; v_call: TRBV5-1; clone_size: many; cdr3_length: 16; cdr3_aa: CASSPAVDWSTDTQYF
j_call: TRBJ2-7; v_call: TRBV29-1; clone_size: -; cdr3_length: 12; cdr3_aa: CSGEIRSYEQYF
j_call: TRBJ2-7; v_call: TRBV11-3; clone_size: -; cdr3_length: 14; cdr3_aa: CASSYRTGDYEQYF
j_call: TRBJ1-4; v_call: TRBV5-1; clone_size: once; cdr3_length: 14; cdr3_aa: CASSLDGREEKLFF
j_call: TRBJ2-7; v_call: TRBV29-1; clone_size: few; cdr3_length: 15; cdr3_aa: CSVAARREVWYEQYF
j_call: TRBJ1-2; v_call: TRBV25-1; clone_size: -; cdr3_length: 12; cdr3_aa: CASLGHRYGYTF
j_call: TRBJ1-5; v_call: TRBV7-2; clone_size: -; cdr3_length: 15; cdr3_aa: CASSSSGTVNQPQHF
j_call: -; v_call: TRBV20-1; clone_size: -; cdr3_length: 16; cdr3_aa: CSARPGTSGGSDEQYF
j_call: TRBJ2-7; v_call: TRBV10-3; clone_size: few; cdr3_length: 15; cdr3_aa: CAISEFGGYAYEQYF
j_call: TRBJ1-2; v_call: TRBV29-1; clone_size: -; cdr3_length: 13; cdr3_aa: CSVGGEGNYGYTF
j_call: -; v_call: TRBV29-1; clone_size: -; cdr3_length: 13; cdr3_aa: CSVRDILSYEQYF
j_call: TRBJ1-4; v_call: TRBV12-3/TRBV12-4; clone_size: -; cdr3_length: 13; cdr3_aa: CASSLGDNEKLFF
j_call: TRBJ2-5; v_call: TRBV9; clone_size: -; cdr3_length: 15; cdr3_aa: CASSVHDRASETQYF
j_call: -; v_call: TRBV12-3/TRBV12-4; clone_size: -; cdr3_length: 19; cdr3_aa: CASSHRDWQVAPGSYEQYF
j_call: TRBJ2-3; v_call: TRBV5-1; clone_size: -; cdr3_length: 13; cdr3_aa: CASGTVSTDTQYF
j_call: TRBJ1-5; v_call: TRBV29-1; clone_size: few; cdr3_length: 15; cdr3_aa: CSVEGTGSPNQPQHF
j_call: TRBJ2-6; v_call: TRBV7-7; clone_size: -; cdr3_length: 18; cdr3_aa: CASSFGLAGRSGANVLTF